The 4 T cell receptor beta chains reported below all come from one sample, sequenced in a study of control samples from healthy donors and cancer patients. TCRdb's copy holds only in-frame clones and misses some; the assay was immunoSEQ multiplex PCR. The repertoire holds 100,000 to 150,000 clones, 92% seen once, with approximately 6% in the top ten. Sequencing used blood. These receptors all stem from a man younger than 35 in good health.

On this clone itself: Other DNA sequences in this sample translate to the same CDR3. The chain links TRBV7-2 to TRBJ2-3, with D hard to call. This CDR3 spans 13 amino acids. The germline gives CDR1 SGHTA, CDR2 FQGNSA. The germline V and J ends were trimmed by 0 bases and 1 base, with 2 bases remaining between them. DNA for the CDR3: TGTGCCAGCAGCTTAGCACGCACAGATACGCAGTATTTT. It is translated as CASSLARTDTQYF.

The genes are TRBV3-1 (or the pseudogene TRBV3-2) and TRBJ2-2, with D perhaps TRBD1 (5 bases). Germline V gene data show CDR1 as LGHDT and CDR2 as YNNKEL (reference sequence). With 1 base removed from V and 7 bases from J, the gap between germline ends came to 7 bases. This CDR3 spans 13 amino acids. CDR3 nucleotides: TGTGCCAGCAGCCAAGGGGGCTTCGGGGAGCTGTTTTTT. Its protein product is CASSQGGFGELFF.

Here the CDR3 reads CASSITGYQGNQPQHF. In nucleotides, the CDR3 is TGTGCCAGCAGTATAACAGGGTATCAAGGCAATCAGCCCCAGCATTTT. The chain couples TRBV6-6 to TRBJ1-5, with D tentatively TRBD1 (6 bases). This CDR3 contains 16 residues. Germline lookup yields CDR1 MNHNY and CDR2 SVGAGI (reference sequence). V was pared by 5 bases and J by 2 bases, with 16 bases between.

The V and J genes are TRBV30 and TRBJ2-7, with 8 bases lining up with TRBD1. The V gene end was trimmed by 2 bases and the J gene end by 8 bases; junction bases not matched to a gene: 8. The germline CDR1 and CDR2 sequences are GTSNPN and SVGIG (reference sequence). The CDR3 contains 13 residues. The CDR3 region is CAWSRTGIEKQYF. CDR3 nucleotides: TGTGCCTGGAGTAGGACAGGGATTGAAAAGCAGTACTTC.